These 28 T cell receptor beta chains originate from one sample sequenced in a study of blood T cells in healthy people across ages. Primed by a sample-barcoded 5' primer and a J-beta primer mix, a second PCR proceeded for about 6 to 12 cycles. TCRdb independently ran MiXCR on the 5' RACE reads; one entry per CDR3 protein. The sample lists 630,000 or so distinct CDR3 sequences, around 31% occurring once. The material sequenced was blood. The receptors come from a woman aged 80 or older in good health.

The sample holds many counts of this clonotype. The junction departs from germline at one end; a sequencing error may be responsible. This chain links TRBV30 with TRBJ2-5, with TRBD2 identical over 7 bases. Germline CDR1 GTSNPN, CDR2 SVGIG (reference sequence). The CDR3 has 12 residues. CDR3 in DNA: TGTGCCGGGAGCGGGGTACAAGAGACCCAGTACTTC. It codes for CAGSGVQETQYF.

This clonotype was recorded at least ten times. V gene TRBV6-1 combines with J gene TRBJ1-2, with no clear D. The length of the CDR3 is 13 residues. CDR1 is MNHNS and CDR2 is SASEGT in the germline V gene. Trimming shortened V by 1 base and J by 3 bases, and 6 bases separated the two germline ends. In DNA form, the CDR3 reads TGTGCCAGCAGTGAAGGTACCTACTATGGCTACACCTTC. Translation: CASSEGTYYGYTF.

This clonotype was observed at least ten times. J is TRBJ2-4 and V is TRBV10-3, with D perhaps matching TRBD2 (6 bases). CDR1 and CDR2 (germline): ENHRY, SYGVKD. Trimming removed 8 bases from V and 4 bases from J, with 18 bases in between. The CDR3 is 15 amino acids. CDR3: CAIPVSIAEKNIQYF. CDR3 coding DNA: TGTGCCATCCCGGTTAGCATAGCGGAAAAAAACATTCAGTACTTC.

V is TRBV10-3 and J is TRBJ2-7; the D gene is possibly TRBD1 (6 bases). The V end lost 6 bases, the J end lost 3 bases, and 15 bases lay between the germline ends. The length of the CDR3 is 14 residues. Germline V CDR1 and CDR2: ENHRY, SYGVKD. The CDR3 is CAISLIGTNYEQYF. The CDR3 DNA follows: TGTGCCATCAGCCTCATAGGGACAAACTACGAGCAGTACTTC.

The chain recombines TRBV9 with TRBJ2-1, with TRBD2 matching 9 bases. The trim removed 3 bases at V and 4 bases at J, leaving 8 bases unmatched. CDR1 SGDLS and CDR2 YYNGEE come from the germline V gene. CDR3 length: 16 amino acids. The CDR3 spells CASSAPRGGSYNEQFF. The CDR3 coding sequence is TGTGCCAGCAGCGCGCCGCGGGGGGGCTCTTACAATGAGCAGTTCTTC.

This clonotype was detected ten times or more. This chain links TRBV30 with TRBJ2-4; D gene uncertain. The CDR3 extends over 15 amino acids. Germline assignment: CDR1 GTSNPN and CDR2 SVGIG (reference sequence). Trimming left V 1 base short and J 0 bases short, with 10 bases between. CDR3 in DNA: TGTGCCTGGAGTGATGGGCGCCTAGCCAAAAACATTCAGTACTTC. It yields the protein CAWSDGRLAKNIQYF.

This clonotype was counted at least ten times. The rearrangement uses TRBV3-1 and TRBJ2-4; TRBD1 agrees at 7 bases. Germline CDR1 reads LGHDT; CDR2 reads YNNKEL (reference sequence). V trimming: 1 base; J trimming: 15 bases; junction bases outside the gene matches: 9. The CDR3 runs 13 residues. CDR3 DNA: TGTGCCAGCAGCCAAGGGACAGGATCTAGTCTGTACTTC. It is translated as CASSQGTGSSLYF.

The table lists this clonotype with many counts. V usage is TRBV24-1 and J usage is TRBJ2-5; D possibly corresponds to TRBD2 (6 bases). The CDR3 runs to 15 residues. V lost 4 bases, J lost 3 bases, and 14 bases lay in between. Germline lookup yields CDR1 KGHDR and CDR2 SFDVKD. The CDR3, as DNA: TGTGCCACCAGTGACCCCGGGACTGGCAAAGAGACCCAGTACTTC. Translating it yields CATSDPGTGKETQYF.

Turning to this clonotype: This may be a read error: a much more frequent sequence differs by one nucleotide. The CDR3 bases are TGTGCCAGCAGCTTAGCGCAGGTGTGCTATGGCTACACCTTC. This codes for CASSLAQVCYGYTF. The chain has TRBV7-7 and TRBJ1-2, with D hard to call. The V gene's germline CDR1 is SSHAT and CDR2 FNYEAQ (reference sequence). Trimming took off 0 bases at V and 4 bases at J, with 9 bases between the two ends. CDR3 size: 14 residues.

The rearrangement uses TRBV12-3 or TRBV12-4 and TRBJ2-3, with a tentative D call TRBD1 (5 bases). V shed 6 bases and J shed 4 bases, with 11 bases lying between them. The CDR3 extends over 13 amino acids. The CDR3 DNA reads TGTGCCAGCAGACCAGGGTCCCCAGATACGCAGTATTTT. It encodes CASRPGSPDTQYF.

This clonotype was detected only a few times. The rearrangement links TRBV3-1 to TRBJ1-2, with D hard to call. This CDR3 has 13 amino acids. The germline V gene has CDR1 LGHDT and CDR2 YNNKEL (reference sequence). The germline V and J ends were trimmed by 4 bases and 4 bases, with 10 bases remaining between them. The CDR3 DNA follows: TGTGCCAGCAGCCTTAGAAAAAGCTATGGCTACACCTTC. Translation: CASSLRKSYGYTF.

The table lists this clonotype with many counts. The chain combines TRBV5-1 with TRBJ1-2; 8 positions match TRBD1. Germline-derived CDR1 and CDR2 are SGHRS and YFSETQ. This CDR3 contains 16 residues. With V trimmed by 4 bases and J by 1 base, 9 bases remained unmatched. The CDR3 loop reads CASSPFRTGINYGYTF. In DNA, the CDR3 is TGCGCCAGCAGCCCTTTCCGGACAGGGATTAACTATGGCTACACCTTC.

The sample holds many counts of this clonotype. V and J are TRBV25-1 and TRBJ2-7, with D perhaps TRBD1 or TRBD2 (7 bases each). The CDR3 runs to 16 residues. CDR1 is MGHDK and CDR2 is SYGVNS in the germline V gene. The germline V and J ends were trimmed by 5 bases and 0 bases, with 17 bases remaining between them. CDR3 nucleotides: TGTGCCAGCAGTTCCAGGGGGGGGCCTTTCTCCTACGAGCAGTACTTC. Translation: CASSSRGGPFSYEQYF.

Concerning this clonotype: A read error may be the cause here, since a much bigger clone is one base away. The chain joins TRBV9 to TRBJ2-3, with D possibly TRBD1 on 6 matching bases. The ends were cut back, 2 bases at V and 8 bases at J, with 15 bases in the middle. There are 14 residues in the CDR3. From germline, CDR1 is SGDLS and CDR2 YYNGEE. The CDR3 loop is CASSVINRAGTQYF. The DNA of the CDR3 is TGTGCCAGCAGCGTCATAAACAGGGCAGGTACGCAGTATTTT.

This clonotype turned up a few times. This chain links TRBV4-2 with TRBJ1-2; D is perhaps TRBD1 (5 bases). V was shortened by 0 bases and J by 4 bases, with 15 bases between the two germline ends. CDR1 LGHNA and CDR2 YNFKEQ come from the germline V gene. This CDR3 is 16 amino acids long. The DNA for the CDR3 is TGTGCCAGCAGCCAAGACGGCGGGGGAGGCTTCTATGGCTACACCTTC. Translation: CASSQDGGGGFYGYTF.

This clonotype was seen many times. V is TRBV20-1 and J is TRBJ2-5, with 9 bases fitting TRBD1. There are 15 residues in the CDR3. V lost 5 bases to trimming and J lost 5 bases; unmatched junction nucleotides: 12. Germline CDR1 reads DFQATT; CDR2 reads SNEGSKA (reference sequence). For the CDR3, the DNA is TGCAGTGCTGGACAGGGGAGGGGTAAGCGGGAGACCCAGTACTTC. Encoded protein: CSAGQGRGKRETQYF.

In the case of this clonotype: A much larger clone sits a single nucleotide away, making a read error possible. CDR3 amino acids: CASSDQNTEAFF. The CDR3 coding sequence is TGTGCCAGCAGTGACCAGAACACTGAAGCTTTCTTT. The chain carries TRBV2 and TRBJ1-1; D remains unclear. Germline V gene lookup returns CDR1 SNHLY and CDR2 FYNNEI. The length of the CDR3 is 12 residues. Trimming shortened V by 3 bases and J by 1 base, and 3 bases separated the two germline ends.

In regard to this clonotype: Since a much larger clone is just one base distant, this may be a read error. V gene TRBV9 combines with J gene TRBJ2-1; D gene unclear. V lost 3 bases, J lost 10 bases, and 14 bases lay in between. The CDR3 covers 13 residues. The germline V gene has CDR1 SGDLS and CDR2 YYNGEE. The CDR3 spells CASSGRSVEEQFF. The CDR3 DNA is TGTGCCAGCAGCGGGAGATCAGTAGAAGAGCAGTTCTTC.

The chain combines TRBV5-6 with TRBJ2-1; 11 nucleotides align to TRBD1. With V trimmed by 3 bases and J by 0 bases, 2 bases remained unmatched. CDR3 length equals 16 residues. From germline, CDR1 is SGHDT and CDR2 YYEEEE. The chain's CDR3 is CASSYGQGASYNEQFF. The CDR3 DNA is TGTGCCAGCAGCTACGGACAGGGGGCCTCCTACAATGAGCAGTTCTTC.

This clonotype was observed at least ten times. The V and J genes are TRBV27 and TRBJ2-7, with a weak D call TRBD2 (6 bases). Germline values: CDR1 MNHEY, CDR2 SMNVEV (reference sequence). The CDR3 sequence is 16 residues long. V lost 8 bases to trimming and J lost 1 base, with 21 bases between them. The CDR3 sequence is CASSIQGPGRSYEQYF. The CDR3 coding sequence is TGTGCCAGCTCCATCCAAGGGCCGGGGAGGTCCTACGAGCAGTACTTC.

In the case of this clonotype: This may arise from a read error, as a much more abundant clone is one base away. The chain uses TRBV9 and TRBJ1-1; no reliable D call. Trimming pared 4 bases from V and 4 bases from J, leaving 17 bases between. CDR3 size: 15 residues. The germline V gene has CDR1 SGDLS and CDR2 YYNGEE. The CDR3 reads CASSPLMVRVTEAFF. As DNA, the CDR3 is TGTGCCAGCAGCCCCCTCATGGTGAGGGTCACTGAAGCTTTCTTT.

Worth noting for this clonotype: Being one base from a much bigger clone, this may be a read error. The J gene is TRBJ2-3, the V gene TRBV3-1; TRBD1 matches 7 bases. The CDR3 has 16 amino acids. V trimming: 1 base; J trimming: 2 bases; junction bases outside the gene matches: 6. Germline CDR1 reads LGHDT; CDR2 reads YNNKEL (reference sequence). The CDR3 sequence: CASSQGDSPNTDTQYF. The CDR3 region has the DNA TGTGCCAGCAGCCAAGGGGACAGCCCGAACACAGATACGCAGTATTTT.

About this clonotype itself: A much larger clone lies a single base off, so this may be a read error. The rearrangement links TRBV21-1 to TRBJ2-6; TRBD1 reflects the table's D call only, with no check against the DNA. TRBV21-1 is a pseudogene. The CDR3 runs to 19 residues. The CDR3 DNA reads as TGTGCCAGCAGCACACAACGGGGGGGTAAATTCTCTGGGGCCAACGTCCTGACTTTC. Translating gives CASSTQRGGKFSGANVLTF.

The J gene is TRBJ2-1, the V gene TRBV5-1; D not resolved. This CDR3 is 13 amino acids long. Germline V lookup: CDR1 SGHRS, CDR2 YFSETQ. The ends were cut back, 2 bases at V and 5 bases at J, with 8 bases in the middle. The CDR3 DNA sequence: TGCGCCAGCAGCTTCCGGCAGAACAATGAGCAGTTCTTC. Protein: CASSFRQNNEQFF.

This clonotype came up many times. The CDR3, as DNA: TGTGCCAGCAGCCGCCCCGGGGGGGATGGCTACACCTTC. Translation: CASSRPGGDGYTF. The chain is built from TRBV3-1 and TRBJ1-2; D possibly corresponds to TRBD1 (5 bases). CDR1 LGHDT and CDR2 YNNKEL come from the germline V gene (reference sequence). Between the trimmed V and J ends, which lost 4 bases and 6 bases, there was a span of 12 bases. The CDR3 has 13 residues. Based on the CDR3 plus reference TRBV3-1 and TRBJ1-2, the full variable domain is DTAVSQTPKYLVTQMGNDKSIKCEQNLGHDTMYWYKQDSKKFLKIMFSYNNKELIINETVPNRFSPKSPDKAHLNLHINSLELGDSAVYFCASSRPGGDGYTFGSGTRLTVV.

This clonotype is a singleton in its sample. DNA for the CDR3: TGTGCCAGCAGCCCGTTCCGGGCCTCCGGAGGGGATGAGCAGTTCTTC. Protein product: CASSPFRASGGDEQFF. The J gene is TRBJ2-1, the V gene TRBV5-4; maybe TRBD2 (6 bases). This CDR3 region has 16 residues. Germline CDR1 SGHNT, CDR2 YYREEE (reference sequence). V lost 4 bases to trimming and J lost 8 bases, with 22 bases between them. Filled out from reference TRBV5-4 and TRBJ2-1, the complete variable domain reads ETGVTQSPTHLIKTRGQQVTLRCSSQSGHNTVSWYQQALGQGPQFIFQYYREEENGRGNFPPRFSGLQFPNYSSELNVNALELDDSALYLCASSPFRASGGDEQFFGPGTRLTVL.

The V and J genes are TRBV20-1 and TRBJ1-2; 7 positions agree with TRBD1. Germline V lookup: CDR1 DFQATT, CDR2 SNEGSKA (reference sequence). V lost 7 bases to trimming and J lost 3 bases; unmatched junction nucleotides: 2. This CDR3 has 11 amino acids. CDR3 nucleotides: TGCAGTGTCACAGGGGACTATGGCTACACCTTC. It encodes CSVTGDYGYTF.

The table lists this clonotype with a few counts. The CDR3: CASSASRTGELFF. The CDR3 coding sequence is TGTGCCAGCAGCGCCTCTAGGACCGGGGAGCTGTTTTTT. The chain couples TRBV3-1 to TRBJ2-2; D is unclear. V was cut by 5 bases and J by 5 bases, with 9 bases left in between. Germline lookup yields CDR1 LGHDT and CDR2 YNNKEL (reference sequence). The CDR3 is 13 residues long.